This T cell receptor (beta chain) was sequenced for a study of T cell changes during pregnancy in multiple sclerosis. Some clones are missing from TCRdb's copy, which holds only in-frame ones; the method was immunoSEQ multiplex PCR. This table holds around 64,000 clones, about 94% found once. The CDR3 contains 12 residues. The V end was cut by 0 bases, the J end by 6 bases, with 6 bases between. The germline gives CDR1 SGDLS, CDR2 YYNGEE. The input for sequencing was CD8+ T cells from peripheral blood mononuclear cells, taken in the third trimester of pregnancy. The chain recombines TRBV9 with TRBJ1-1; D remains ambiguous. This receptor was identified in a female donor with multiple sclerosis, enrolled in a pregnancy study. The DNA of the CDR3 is TGTGCCAGCAGCGTAGAAACAGCTGAAGCTTTCTTT. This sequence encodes CASSVETAEAFF.